This T cell receptor (beta chain) was obtained from a study of blood T cell repertoires in COVID-19. Across the study: Samples representing acute and convalescent COVID-19 were sourced from the United States, Italy and Spain. PBMCs, B-cell-depleted T cells, or T cells were the source of the cDNA or gDNA that made up the material.

Recruited during active infection, patients (from Seattle) were subsequently followed longitudinally. Libraries were prepared by immunoSEQ multiplex PCR; TCRdb keeps only in-frame clonotypes and omits some of them. This table has 180,000 or so clones, under 90% appearing once. CDR3 length: 14 residues. Germline CDR1 is SGHNT and CDR2 is YYREEE (reference sequence). Deletions cut 4 bases from V and 1 base from J, with 11 bases between. The chain joins TRBV5-4 to TRBJ2-5; D may be TRBD1 (6 bases). Input material: peripheral blood. This receptor was identified in a woman in her sixties or seventies with COVID-19, enrolled during active disease. As DNA, the CDR3 is TGTGCCAGCAGCCCAGGACAGTTCCAAGAGACCCAGTACTTC. It specifies CASSPGQFQETQYF.